These 12 T cell receptor beta chains originate from one sample sequenced in a study of early T cells in non-severe SARS-CoV-2 infection. TCRdb ran MiXCR on the 5' RACE reads and lists one entry per CDR3 protein. The sample contains tens of thousands of distinct CDR3 sequences, nearly 6% of which appear only once. Sequencing used whole blood. The receptor set was obtained from an adult who was a healthcare worker with PCR-confirmed SARS-CoV-2 infection or an uninfected control (not recorded which).

This clonotype was seen at least ten times. The chain uses TRBV5-4 and TRBJ2-7, with TRBD2 identical over 8 bases. CDR1 is SGHNT and CDR2 is YYREEE in the germline V gene (reference sequence). This CDR3 is 14 amino acids long. The V segment lost 4 bases and the J segment 4 bases; nucleotides outside the gene matches: 7. CDR3 nucleotide sequence: TGTGCCAGCAGCCTCACCGGGACTAGATACGAGCAGTACTTC. Translation: CASSLTGTRYEQYF.

This clonotype was picked up many times. The V call is TRBV9, the J call TRBJ2-1; possible D gene TRBD2, 6 bases. Germline assignment: CDR1 SGDLS and CDR2 YYNGEE. The CDR3 length is 15 residues. The ends were cut back, 7 bases at V and 4 bases at J, with 18 bases in the middle. CDR3 DNA sequence: TGTGCCAGCGGGGGGAATCCCACCTCATACAATGAGCAGTTCTTC. It encodes CASGGNPTSYNEQFF.

This clonotype was recorded at least ten times. J is TRBJ2-3 and V is TRBV9, with 15 nucleotides matching TRBD2. V trimming: 0 bases; J trimming: 5 bases; junction bases outside the gene matches: 1. Germline assignment: CDR1 SGDLS and CDR2 YYNGEE. This CDR3 is built from 16 residues. This chain's CDR3 is CASSVGTSGGVDTQYF. In DNA form, the CDR3 reads TGTGCCAGCAGCGTAGGGACTAGCGGGGGGGTAGATACGCAGTATTTT.

For this clonotype: One junction end does not reproduce the germline sequence, and a read error may be involved. The CDR3 loop is CATSREQGPQEKLFF. CDR3 sequence (DNA): TGTGCCACCAGCCGAGAACAGGGACCGCAGGAAAAACTGTTTTTT. V usage is TRBV15 and J usage is TRBJ1-4; D is possibly TRBD1 (6 bases). The CDR3 has 15 residues. Germline values: CDR1 LNHNV, CDR2 YYDKDF (reference sequence).

This clonotype has ten or more counts. This chain uses TRBV6-5 with TRBJ1-2; 7 nucleotides line up with TRBD1. Germline V CDR1 and CDR2: MNHEY, SVGAGI. The CDR3 totals 13 residues. The J segment lost 8 bases and the V segment lost 5 bases, leaving 8 bases of the junction unmatched. The CDR3 sequence: CASSLDRVRGYTF. Written as DNA, the CDR3 is TGTGCCAGCAGTCTCGACAGGGTACGAGGCTACACCTTC.

The sample holds many counts of this clonotype. This chain connects TRBV7-7 to TRBJ2-1, with 9 positions matching TRBD2. V was clipped by 6 bases and J by 10 bases; unmatched bases: 10. The length of the CDR3 is 14 residues. CDR1 is SSHAT and CDR2 is FNYEAQ in the germline V gene (reference sequence). CDR3 region: CASSLLAGIGEQFF. CDR3 bases: TGTGCCAGCAGTTTACTAGCGGGTATTGGCGAGCAGTTCTTC.

This clonotype was observed at least ten times. The J gene is TRBJ1-1, the V gene TRBV3-1; D is uncertain. This CDR3 comprises 13 residues. Germline CDR1 reads LGHDT; CDR2 reads YNNKEL (reference sequence). Trimming removed 4 bases from V and 4 bases from J, with 10 bases in between. CDR3 nucleotide sequence: TGTGCCAGCAGCCGCCAGTCAGGCACTGAAGCTTTCTTT. Translating gives CASSRQSGTEAFF.

This clonotype has a count of ten or more. The V gene is TRBV3-1, the J gene TRBJ1-5; D unresolved. The length of the CDR3 is 15 residues. Germline loops: CDR1 LGHDT, CDR2 YNNKEL (reference sequence). Trimming removed 0 bases at V and 9 bases at J, with 15 bases between. CDR3 loop: CASSQDGGNRGPQHF. The CDR3 DNA follows: TGTGCCAGCAGCCAAGATGGAGGGAACCGGGGGCCCCAGCATTTT.

The rearrangement links TRBV5-6 to TRBJ1-5; tentative D call: TRBD1 (5 bases). The CDR3 runs to 13 residues. Trimming left V 2 bases short and J 7 bases short, with 10 bases between. The germline gives CDR1 SGHDT, CDR2 YYEEEE. The CDR3 region is CASSFAGGQPQHF. The CDR3 DNA reads TGTGCCAGCAGCTTTGCGGGGGGGCAGCCCCAGCATTTT.

In this sample, this clonotype turned up many times. The genes are TRBV27 and TRBJ2-7, with D perhaps matching TRBD1 or TRBD2 (5 bases each). The CDR3 contains 15 residues. From germline, CDR1 is MNHEY and CDR2 SMNVEV (reference sequence). Between the trimmed V and J ends, which lost 4 bases and 5 bases, there was a span of 18 bases. The CDR3: CASSSPGAGYNEQYF. CDR3 nucleotide sequence: TGTGCCAGCAGTTCCCCCGGGGCCGGGTACAACGAGCAGTACTTC.

V gene TRBV5-1 combines with J gene TRBJ2-7; perhaps TRBD2 as D (5 bases). The V gene's germline CDR1 is SGHRS and CDR2 YFSETQ. The CDR3 extends over 13 amino acids. Trimming left V 4 bases short and J 7 bases short, with 15 bases between. CDR3 sequence (DNA): TGCGCCAGCAGCCCAGACGGACTGGGTGAGCAGTACTTC. Translation: CASSPDGLGEQYF.

This clonotype was recorded at least ten times. J is TRBJ2-7 and V is TRBV5-4; possible D gene TRBD2, 5 bases. The CDR3 runs to 13 residues. The V end was cut by 3 bases, the J end by 5 bases, with 12 bases between. Germline V CDR1 and CDR2: SGHNT, YYREEE (reference sequence). The CDR3 region has the DNA TGTGCCAGCAGCTCCCTCCGAGCGGACGAGCAGTACTTC. Amino acid sequence: CASSSLRADEQYF.